Listed below are T cell receptor beta chains from one sample, sequenced in a study of T cells in Graves' hyperthyroidism and ophthalmopathy. TCRdb fed the multiplex PCR reads into MiXCR, producing one record per CDR3 protein. In the table there are 300,000 to 450,000 distinct CDR3 sequences, roughly 14% of which are singletons. Input material: blood. The receptors were gathered from a woman younger than 30 with Graves' hyperthyroidism that later progressed to Graves' ophthalmopathy. Each CDR3 is given without its conserved first and last residue. The order of the fields is J gene, V gene, CDR3 protein.

j_gene: TRBJ2-1
v_gene: TRBV2
CDR3aa: ASREGALSYNEQF

j_gene: TRBJ2-7
v_gene: TRBV3-1
CDR3aa: ASSHGTASYEQY

j_gene: TRBJ2-7
v_gene: TRBV28
CDR3aa: ASEASGAGAYEQY

j_gene: TRBJ1-1
v_gene: TRBV5-1
CDR3aa: ASSLGFRASNTEAF

j_gene: TRBJ2-3
v_gene: TRBV6-2/TRBV6-3
CDR3aa: ASSYYSAGDPGDTQY

j_gene: TRBJ2-3
v_gene: TRBV24-1
CDR3aa: ATSDFAGTSGRPNTQY

j_gene: TRBJ2-7
v_gene: TRBV20-1
CDR3aa: SARELGRNEQY

j_gene: TRBJ2-1
v_gene: TRBV5-1
CDR3aa: ASSLQVEAYNEQF

j_gene: TRBJ2-3
v_gene: TRBV28
CDR3aa: ASSLTGLAGGSQSDTQY

j_gene: TRBJ2-7
v_gene: TRBV4-2
CDR3aa: ASSQVGRDSFHEQY

j_gene: TRBJ2-5
v_gene: TRBV29-1
CDR3aa: SVAPGLSETQY

j_gene: TRBJ2-1
v_gene: TRBV19
CDR3aa: ASSIGFYNEQF

j_gene: TRBJ2-3
v_gene: TRBV18
CDR3aa: ASSPTTRAGYDTQY

j_gene: TRBJ2-3
v_gene: TRBV28
CDR3aa: ASSSPGGGTTDTQY

j_gene: TRBJ2-3
v_gene: TRBV7-9
CDR3aa: ASSLGTSGRADTQY

j_gene: TRBJ1-5
v_gene: TRBV7-8
CDR3aa: ASSRVGQAGTYSNQPQH

j_gene: TRBJ2-3
v_gene: TRBV7-3
CDR3aa: ASSPGGGSTDTQY

j_gene: TRBJ1-2
v_gene: TRBV28
CDR3aa: ASSSPIPLTAT

j_gene: TRBJ2-5
v_gene: TRBV2
CDR3aa: ASSEWRSQETQY

j_gene: TRBJ1-2
v_gene: TRBV2
CDR3aa: ASSDVRGGYT

j_gene: TRBJ1-5
v_gene: TRBV6-2/TRBV6-3
CDR3aa: ASRPGQGRDQPQH

j_gene: TRBJ2-1
v_gene: TRBV19
CDR3aa: ASSMGTSGYEQF

j_gene: TRBJ2-5
v_gene: TRBV20-1
CDR3aa: SAREGAEETQY

j_gene: TRBJ2-3
v_gene: TRBV28
CDR3aa: ASSPTLVIPLSDTQY

j_gene: TRBJ2-1
v_gene: TRBV15
CDR3aa: ATSRERQGSEQF

j_gene: TRBJ2-2
v_gene: TRBV3-1
CDR3aa: ASSHLQGVRGELF